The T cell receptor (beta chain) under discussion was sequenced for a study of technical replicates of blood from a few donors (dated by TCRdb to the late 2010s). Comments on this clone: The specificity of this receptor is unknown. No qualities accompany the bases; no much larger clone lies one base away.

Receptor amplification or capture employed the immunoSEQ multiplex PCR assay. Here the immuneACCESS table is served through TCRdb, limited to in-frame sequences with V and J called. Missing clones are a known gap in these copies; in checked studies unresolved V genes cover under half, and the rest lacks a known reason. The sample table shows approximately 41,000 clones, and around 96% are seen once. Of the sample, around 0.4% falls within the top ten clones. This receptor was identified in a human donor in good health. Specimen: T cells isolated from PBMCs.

The DNA reads TGTGCCAGCAGCTTAGAGGGAGAAGAGACCCAGTACTTC. It translates to CASSLEGEETQYF. The rearranged chain carries TRBV7-9 and TRBJ2-5; TRBD2 is a weak D gene call, 5 bases matching. The CDR3 sequence holds 13 residues, the cysteine and phenylalanine included. The CDR3 DNA has 39 bases and is translated from base 1. Trimming removed 1 base from V and 3 bases from J, leaving 6 bases between the germline ends. CDR1 and CDR2 are read off the germline V gene (reference sequence) as SEHNR and FQNEAQ.